A selection of T cell receptor beta chains follows, all from one sample in a study of T cells after yellow fever vaccination. TCRdb re-derived calls from the 5' RACE reads in MiXCR, one entry per CDR3 protein. The table lists roughly 520,000 distinct CDR3 sequences, roughly 22% of them singletons. This material consisted of PBMCs, taken approximately 20 days after the first yellow fever vaccination. These receptors came from a man between 18 and 35 years old who received the YFV17D yellow fever vaccine. CDR3s include the opening cysteine and the closing phenylalanine or tryptophan. Each record gives: D gene, V gene, J gene, CDR3 protein. A D gene is named only where the DNA matches it firmly.

-,TRBV7-9,TRBJ1-1,CASSLAQARVAEAFF
-,TRBV4-3,TRBJ2-5,CASSQGWGDLETQYF
-,TRBV30,TRBJ1-1,CAWNGNTEAFF
-,TRBV3-1,TRBJ2-7,CASSQGVVSYEQYF
-,TRBV6-1,TRBJ1-1,CASSQAGMGNTEAFF
TRBD2,TRBV11-2,TRBJ2-3,CASSLRMQSGVSTDTQYF
-,TRBV5-5,TRBJ1-4,CASSPRSQGVTNEKLFF
-,TRBV6-2/TRBV6-3,TRBJ1-2,CASSYGGAGYGYTF
-,TRBV7-3,TRBJ2-5,CASSLGGAYGETQYF
TRBD2,TRBV23-1,TRBJ2-5,CASSQSFSGEETQYF
-,TRBV7-9,TRBJ1-2,CASSLVGTVYGYTF
-,TRBV5-1,TRBJ2-1,CASSLEGTDYNEQFF
-,TRBV5-1,TRBJ2-3,CASSLDPGLVPRGTQYF
-,TRBV14,TRBJ1-5,CASAERSNQPQHF
TRBD1,TRBV20-1,TRBJ2-1,CSAREPGGNEQFF
-,TRBV19,TRBJ2-1,CAVKGRSYNEQFF
TRBD2,TRBV3-1,TRBJ2-5,CASSLRTRQSAETQYF
-,TRBV11-2,TRBJ1-1,CATSKSGLGNTEAFF
TRBD1,TRBV5-1,TRBJ2-1,CASSPAAGTGNNEQFF
TRBD2,TRBV4-3,TRBJ2-3,CASSPAGGGRAADTQYF
-,TRBV2,TRBJ1-1,CAIYESRGEAFF
-,TRBV5-4,TRBJ1-1,CASSFFLLNTEAFF
TRBD1,TRBV7-9,TRBJ1-2,CASSLPGGLGYTF
TRBD2,TRBV7-7,TRBJ2-3,CASSPSGGMNTQYF
-,TRBV5-6,TRBJ1-5,CASSKTGRFSNQPQHF
TRBD1,TRBV20-1,TRBJ2-5,CSGVRGTGETQYF
-,TRBV9,TRBJ2-2,CASSAYTGELFF
TRBD1,TRBV7-2,TRBJ1-1,CASSLVSGGATEAFF
-,TRBV7-2,TRBJ2-3,CASSLAQGRADTQYF
-,TRBV21-1,TRBJ2-2,CASSTHWGTSGGAIKVGELFF
-,TRBV4-3,TRBJ2-5,CASSQLRGGETQYF
-,TRBV6-2/TRBV6-3,TRBJ2-6,CATKRGSGANVLTF
TRBD1,TRBV2,TRBJ1-4,CASSRDRRNEKLFF